Below are 21 T cell receptor beta chains sequenced from a single sample in a study of T cells expressing NK-cell markers. No DNA is given; TCRdb re-called the 5' RACE reads and lists each CDR3 protein once. Its clone listing holds approximately 460,000 distinct CDR3 sequences. Sequenced sample: blood T cells: a sorted CD56 or NKG2C T cell subset, CD4+ or CD8+ T cells, or bulk PBMC T cells (not recorded which). These receptors originate from a woman between 18 and 70 years old in good health.

The CDR3 reads CSAMGLATYEQYF. The V gene is TRBV20-1, the J gene TRBJ2-7; no DNA is available, so the TRBD2 call from TCRdb remains unchecked. CDR3 length: 13 amino acids. CDR1 is DFQATT, CDR2 SNEGSKA, per germline (reference sequence).

The genes are TRBV5-1 and TRBJ1-2; TCRdb gives TRBD1 as the D gene, but with no DNA this cannot be confirmed. The CDR3 is made up of 18 amino acids. Germline CDR1 is SGHRS and CDR2 is YFSETQ. CDR3: CASSPRGQGPLRDYGYTF.

This chain joins TRBV4-2 and TRBJ2-1; TCRdb lists TRBD2, though no DNA is available to test this call. This CDR3 region has 17 residues. Per germline, CDR1 LGHNA and CDR2 YNFKEQ. This chain's CDR3 is CASSQVGGLGGSYEQFF.

This chain links TRBV3-1 with TRBJ2-1. CDR3 size: 14 residues. Germline CDR1 LGHDT, CDR2 YNNKEL (reference sequence). CDR3: CASSQGGDLNEQFF.

V is TRBV5-1 and J is TRBJ2-2. Germline V gives CDR1 SGHRS, CDR2 YFSETQ. The CDR3 is 14 amino acids. The CDR3 reads CASSLIEHTGELFF. Supplemented by reference TRBV5-1 and TRBJ2-2, the full variable domain reads KAGVTQTPRYLIKTRGQQVTLSCSPISGHRSVSWYQQTPGQGLQFLFEYFSETQRNKGNFPGRFSGRQFSNSRSEMNVSTLELGDSALYLCASSLIEHTGELFFGEGSRLTVL.

The genes are TRBV5-1 and TRBJ2-1; with no DNA, the TCRdb D assignment of TRBD2 cannot be verified. Looked up from germline, CDR1 is SGHRS and CDR2 is YFSETQ. This CDR3 is built from 14 residues. CDR3 region: CASSLFVSGNEQFF. Full variable domain (remainder filled in from reference TRBV5-1 and TRBJ2-1): KAGVTQTPRYLIKTRGQQVTLSCSPISGHRSVSWYQQTPGQGLQFLFEYFSETQRNKGNFPGRFSGRQFSNSRSEMNVSTLELGDSALYLCASSLFVSGNEQFFGPGTRLTVL.

The chain joins TRBV6-5 to TRBJ1-1; the TCRdb D gene call, TRBD1, has no DNA to confirm it. This CDR3 spans 14 amino acids. The germline CDR1 and CDR2 sequences are MNHEY and SVGAGI. This CDR3 reads CASSYSWGPNEAFF.

This chain joins TRBV6-2 or TRBV6-3 and TRBJ1-1. The CDR3 spans 13 residues. Germline loops: CDR1 MNHEY, CDR2 SVGEGT. The CDR3 spells CASSYSPRTEAFF.

The V and J genes are TRBV20-1 and TRBJ2-7; TCRdb reports TRBD1, a call that lacks DNA to check it against. The length of the CDR3 is 13 residues. The germline CDR1 and CDR2 sequences are DFQATT and SNEGSKA (reference sequence). The CDR3 region is CSARGQGETEQYF.

The J gene is TRBJ2-3, the V gene TRBV7-8; lacking DNA, the TRBD2 call made by TCRdb goes unchecked. The CDR3 sequence is 15 residues long. CDR1 and CDR2 (germline): SGHVS, FQNEAQ. CDR3 residues: CASHRDGRMADTQYF.

This rearrangement joins TRBV27 to TRBJ2-1; TCRdb's D gene call, TRBD1, goes unchecked for lack of DNA. This CDR3 is built from 13 residues. The germline V gene has CDR1 MNHEY and CDR2 SMNVEV (reference sequence). The CDR3 loop is CASIGRNYNEQFF.

This chain uses TRBV7-9 with TRBJ2-2; TCRdb outputs TRBD1, but without DNA this stays unchecked. CDR3 length equals 16 residues. Germline loops: CDR1 SEHNR, CDR2 FQNEAQ (reference sequence). The CDR3 loop reads CASSLWMTGSTGELFF.

The rearrangement uses TRBV20-1 and TRBJ2-1; checking the TCRdb D call of TRBD2 is not possible without DNA. The CDR3 consists of 17 residues. Germline assignment: CDR1 DFQATT and CDR2 SNEGSKA (reference sequence). This CDR3 is CSARDQAGLSSYNEQFF.

The J gene is TRBJ2-3, the V gene TRBV7-9; TCRdb's D gene call, TRBD1, goes unchecked for lack of DNA. This CDR3 has 13 amino acids. CDR1 is SEHNR and CDR2 is FQNEAQ in the germline V gene (reference sequence). CDR3 amino acids: CASSLSGSDTQYF.

The chain is built from TRBV5-4 and TRBJ2-5; no DNA is available, so the TRBD2 call from TCRdb remains unchecked. CDR1 is SGHNT, CDR2 YYREEE, per germline (reference sequence). This CDR3 has 17 amino acids. The CDR3 loop is CASSLVRLAGIQETQYF.

The rearrangement links TRBV7-2 to TRBJ2-7; TCRdb indicates TRBD2, and absent DNA this call remains unverified. The CDR3 spans 15 residues. CDR1 and CDR2 from the germline V gene are SGHTA and FQGNSA. The CDR3 sequence is CASSQAGTTLREQYF. Combining the CDR3 with reference TRBV7-2 and TRBJ2-7 gives the whole variable domain GAGVSQSPSNKVTEKGKDVELRCDPISGHTALYWYRQSLGQGLEFLIYFQGNSAPDKSGLPSDRFSAERTGGSVSTLTIQRTQQEDSAVYLCASSQAGTTLREQYFGPGTRLTVT.

The chain links TRBV28 to TRBJ1-2; TCRdb's assignment of TRBD1 cannot be checked, as there is no DNA. The CDR3 totals 14 residues. Germline-derived CDR1 and CDR2 are MDHEN and SYDVKM. This CDR3 reads CASSLGRENYGYTF.

The chain is built from TRBV11-1 and TRBJ2-5; lacking DNA, the TRBD1 call made by TCRdb goes unchecked. Germline CDR1 is SGHAT and CDR2 is FQDESV (reference sequence). This CDR3 has 14 residues. The CDR3 loop reads CASSYSGNKKTQYF.

The chain combines TRBV9 with TRBJ2-3; TCRdb's D call of TRBD1 is untestable without DNA. CDR1 and CDR2 (germline): SGDLS, YYNGEE. The CDR3 is made up of 15 amino acids. Here the CDR3 reads CASSPVGDRVDTQYF.

The V gene is TRBV30, the J gene TRBJ2-1; the D call from TCRdb, TRBD1, cannot be confirmed without DNA. The CDR3 is 16 amino acids. The germline V gene has CDR1 GTSNPN and CDR2 SVGIG (reference sequence). CDR3 sequence reads: CAWSPLGGSSYNEQFF.

The V call is TRBV2, the J call TRBJ2-4; TCRdb selects TRBD1, and the lack of DNA leaves this call unchecked. The CDR3 spans 15 residues. The germline V gene has CDR1 SNHLY and CDR2 FYNNEI. Here the CDR3 reads CASSELVSGRNIQYF.